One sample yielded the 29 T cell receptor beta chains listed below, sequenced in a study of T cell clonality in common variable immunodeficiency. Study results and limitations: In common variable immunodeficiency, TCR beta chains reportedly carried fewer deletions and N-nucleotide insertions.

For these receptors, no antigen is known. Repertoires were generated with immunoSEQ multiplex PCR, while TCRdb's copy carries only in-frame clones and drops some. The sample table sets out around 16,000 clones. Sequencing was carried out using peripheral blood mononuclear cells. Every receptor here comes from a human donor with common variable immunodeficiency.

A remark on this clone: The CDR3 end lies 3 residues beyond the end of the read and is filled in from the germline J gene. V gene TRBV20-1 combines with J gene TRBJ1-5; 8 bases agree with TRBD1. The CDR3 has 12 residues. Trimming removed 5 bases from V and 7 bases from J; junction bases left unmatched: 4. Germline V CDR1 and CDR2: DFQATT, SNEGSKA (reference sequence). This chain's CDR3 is CSAGTGNQPQHF. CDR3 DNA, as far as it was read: TGCAGTGCTGGGACAGGTAACCAGCCC.

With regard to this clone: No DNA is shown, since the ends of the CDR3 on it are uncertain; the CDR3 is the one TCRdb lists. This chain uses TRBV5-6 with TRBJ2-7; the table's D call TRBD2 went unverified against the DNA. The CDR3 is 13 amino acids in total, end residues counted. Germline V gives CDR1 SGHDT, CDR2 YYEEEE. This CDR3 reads CASSFGPGGEQYF.

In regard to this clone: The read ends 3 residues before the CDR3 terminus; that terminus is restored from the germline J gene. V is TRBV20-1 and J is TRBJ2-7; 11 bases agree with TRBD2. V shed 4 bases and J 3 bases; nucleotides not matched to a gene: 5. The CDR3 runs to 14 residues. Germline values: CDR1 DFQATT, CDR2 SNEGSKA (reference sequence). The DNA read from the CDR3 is TGCAGTGCTATTCCCGGGACTAGCGGCTACGAG. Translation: CSAIPGTSGYE. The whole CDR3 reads CSAIPGTSGYEQYF.

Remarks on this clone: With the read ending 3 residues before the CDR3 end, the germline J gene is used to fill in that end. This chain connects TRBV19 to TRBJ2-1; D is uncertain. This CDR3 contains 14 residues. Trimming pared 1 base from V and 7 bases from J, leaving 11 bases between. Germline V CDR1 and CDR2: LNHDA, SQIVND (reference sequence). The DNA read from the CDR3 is TGTGCCAGTAGTATAGGCCCCGCCAGTAATGAG. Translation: CASSIGPASNE. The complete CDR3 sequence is CASSIGPASNEQFF.

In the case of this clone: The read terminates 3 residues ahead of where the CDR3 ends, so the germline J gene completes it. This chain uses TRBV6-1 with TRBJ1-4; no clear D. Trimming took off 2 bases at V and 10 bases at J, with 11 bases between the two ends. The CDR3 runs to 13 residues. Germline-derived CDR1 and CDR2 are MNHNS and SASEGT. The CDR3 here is CASSETQKGKLFF. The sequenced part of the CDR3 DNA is TGTGCCAGCAGTGAAACCCAGAAGGGAAAA.

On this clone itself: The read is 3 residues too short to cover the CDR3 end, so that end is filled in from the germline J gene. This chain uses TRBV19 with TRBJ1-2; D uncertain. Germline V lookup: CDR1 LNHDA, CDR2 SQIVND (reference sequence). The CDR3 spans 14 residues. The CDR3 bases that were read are TGTGCCAGTAGTATAGATTTGTCCGGGTCCGGC. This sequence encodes CASSIDLSGSG. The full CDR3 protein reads CASSIDLSGSGYTF.

CDR3 sequence reads: CASRLLAGDPTDTQYF. The part of the CDR3 DNA that was read is TGCGCCAGCAGATTACTAGCGGGGGACCCCACAGATACG. This sequence joins TRBV10-2 and TRBJ2-3; 11 bases map to TRBD2. The read finishes 3 residues shy of the CDR3 end, and the germline J gene is used to complete it. Trimming cost V 6 bases and J 2 bases; bases outside gene matches: 7. The CDR3 loop spans 16 amino acids. Germline CDR1 reads WSHSY; CDR2 reads SAAADI.

Partial CDR3 DNA: TGTGCCAGCAGTCAAGCTTCAGGGTCTAATTCACCC. It is translated as CASSQASGSNSP. The CDR3 reads in full as CASSQASGSNSPLHF. The chain uses TRBV7-2 and TRBJ1-6, with D perhaps matching TRBD1 (5 bases). The read is 3 residues too short to cover the CDR3 end, so that end is filled in from the germline J gene. Germline V gene data show CDR1 as SGHTA and CDR2 as FQGNSA. The germline V and J ends were trimmed by 6 bases and 6 bases, with 15 bases remaining between them. There are 15 residues in the CDR3.

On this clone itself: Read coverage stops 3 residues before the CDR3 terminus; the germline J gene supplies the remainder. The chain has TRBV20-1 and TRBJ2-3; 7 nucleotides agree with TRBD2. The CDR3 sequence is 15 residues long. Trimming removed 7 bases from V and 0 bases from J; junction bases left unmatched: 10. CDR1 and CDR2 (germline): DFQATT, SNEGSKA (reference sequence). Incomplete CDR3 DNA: TGCAGTGTACAGAGGGTTAGCGGGAGCACAGATACG. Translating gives CSVQRVSGSTDT. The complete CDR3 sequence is CSVQRVSGSTDTQYF.

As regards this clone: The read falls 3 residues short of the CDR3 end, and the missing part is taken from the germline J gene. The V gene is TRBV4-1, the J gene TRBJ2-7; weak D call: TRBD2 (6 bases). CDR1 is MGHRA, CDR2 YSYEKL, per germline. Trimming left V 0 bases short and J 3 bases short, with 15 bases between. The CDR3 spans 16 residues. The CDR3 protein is CASSQDYTGTGYEQYF. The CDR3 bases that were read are TGCGCCAGCAGCCAAGATTATACGGGGACTGGCTACGAG.

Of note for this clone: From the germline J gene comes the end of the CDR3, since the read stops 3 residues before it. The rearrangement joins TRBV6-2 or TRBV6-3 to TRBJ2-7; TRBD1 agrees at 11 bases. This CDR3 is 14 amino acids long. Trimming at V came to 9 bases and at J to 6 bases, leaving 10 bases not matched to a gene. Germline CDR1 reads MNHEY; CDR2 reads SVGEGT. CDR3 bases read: TGTGCCAGTTCTAGGGGGACAGGGGGGAGCGAG. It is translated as CASSRGTGGSE. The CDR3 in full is CASSRGTGGSEQYF.

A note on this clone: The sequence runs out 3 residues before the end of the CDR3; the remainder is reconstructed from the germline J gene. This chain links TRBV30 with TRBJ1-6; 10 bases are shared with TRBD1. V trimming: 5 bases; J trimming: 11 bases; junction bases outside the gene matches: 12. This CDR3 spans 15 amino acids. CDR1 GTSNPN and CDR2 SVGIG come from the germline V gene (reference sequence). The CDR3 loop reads CAWGDRGLQGPPLHF. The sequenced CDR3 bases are TGTGCCTGGGGGGACAGGGGCCTTCAGGGACCACCC.

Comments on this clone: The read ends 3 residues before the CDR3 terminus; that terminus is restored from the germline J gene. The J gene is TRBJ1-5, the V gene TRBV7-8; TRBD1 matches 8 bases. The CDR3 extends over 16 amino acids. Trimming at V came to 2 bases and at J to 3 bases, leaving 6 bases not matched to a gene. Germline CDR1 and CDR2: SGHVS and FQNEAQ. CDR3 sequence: CASSLSTGVDNQPQHF. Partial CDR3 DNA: TGTGCCAGCAGCTTATCGACAGGGGTTGACAATCAGCCC.

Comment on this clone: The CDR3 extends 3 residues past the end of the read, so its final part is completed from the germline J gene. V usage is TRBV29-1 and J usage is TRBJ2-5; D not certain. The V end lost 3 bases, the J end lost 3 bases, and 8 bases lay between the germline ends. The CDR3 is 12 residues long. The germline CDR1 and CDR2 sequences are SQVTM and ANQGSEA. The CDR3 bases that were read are TGCAGCGTTGACCCAGGAGAAGAGACC. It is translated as CSVDPGEET. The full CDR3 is CSVDPGEETQYF.

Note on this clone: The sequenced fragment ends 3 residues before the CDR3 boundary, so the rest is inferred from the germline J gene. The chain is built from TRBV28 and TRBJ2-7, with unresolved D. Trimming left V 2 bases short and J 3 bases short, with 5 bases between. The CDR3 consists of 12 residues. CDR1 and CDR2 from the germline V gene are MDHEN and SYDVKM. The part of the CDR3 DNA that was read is TGTGCCAGCAGTTTAAATCTCTACGAG. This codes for CASSLNLYE. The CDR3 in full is CASSLNLYEQYF. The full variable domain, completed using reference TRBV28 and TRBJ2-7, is DVKVTQSSRYLVKRTGEKVFLECVQDMDHENMFWYRQDPGLGLRLIYFSYDVKMKEKGDIPEGYSVSREKKERFSLILESASTNQTSMYLCASSLNLYEQYFGPGTRLTVT.

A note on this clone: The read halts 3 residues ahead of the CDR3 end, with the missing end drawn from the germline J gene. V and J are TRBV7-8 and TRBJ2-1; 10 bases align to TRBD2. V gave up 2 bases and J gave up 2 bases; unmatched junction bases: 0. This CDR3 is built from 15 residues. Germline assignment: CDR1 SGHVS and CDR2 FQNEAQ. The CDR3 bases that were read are TGTGCCAGCAGCTTACTAGCGGGAGCCTACAATGAG. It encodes CASSLLAGAYNE. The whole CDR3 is CASSLLAGAYNEQFF.

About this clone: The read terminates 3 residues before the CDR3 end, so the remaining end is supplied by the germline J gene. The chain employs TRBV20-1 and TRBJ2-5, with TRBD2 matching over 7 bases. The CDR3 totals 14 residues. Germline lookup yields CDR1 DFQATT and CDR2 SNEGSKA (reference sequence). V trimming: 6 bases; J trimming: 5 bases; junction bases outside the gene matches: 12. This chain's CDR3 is CSAAGPSLGETQYF. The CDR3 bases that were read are TGCAGTGCAGCGGGACCATCCTTGGGGGAGACC.

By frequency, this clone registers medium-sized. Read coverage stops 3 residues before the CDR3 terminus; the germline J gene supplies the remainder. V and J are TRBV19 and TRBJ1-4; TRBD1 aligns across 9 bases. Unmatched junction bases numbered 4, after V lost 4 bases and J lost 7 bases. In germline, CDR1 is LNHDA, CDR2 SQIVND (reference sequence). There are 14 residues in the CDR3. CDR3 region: CASSTRDRAEKLFF. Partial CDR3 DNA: TGTGCCAGTAGTACCCGGGACAGGGCTGAAAAA.

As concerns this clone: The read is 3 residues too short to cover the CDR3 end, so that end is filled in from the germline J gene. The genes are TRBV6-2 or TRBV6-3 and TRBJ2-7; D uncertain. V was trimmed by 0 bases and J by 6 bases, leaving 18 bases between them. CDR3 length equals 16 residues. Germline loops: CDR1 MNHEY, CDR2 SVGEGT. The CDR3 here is CASSYSSRHITPEQYF. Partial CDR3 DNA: TGTGCCAGCAGTTACTCGAGCAGACACATAACTCCCGAG.

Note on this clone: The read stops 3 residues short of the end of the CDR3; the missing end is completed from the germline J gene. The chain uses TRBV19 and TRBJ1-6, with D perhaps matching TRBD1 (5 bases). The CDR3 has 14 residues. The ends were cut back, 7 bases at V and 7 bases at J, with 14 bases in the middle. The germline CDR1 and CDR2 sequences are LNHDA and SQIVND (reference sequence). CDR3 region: CASNPTEPNSPLHF. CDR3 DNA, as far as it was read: TGTGCCAGTAACCCGACAGAACCCAATTCACCC.

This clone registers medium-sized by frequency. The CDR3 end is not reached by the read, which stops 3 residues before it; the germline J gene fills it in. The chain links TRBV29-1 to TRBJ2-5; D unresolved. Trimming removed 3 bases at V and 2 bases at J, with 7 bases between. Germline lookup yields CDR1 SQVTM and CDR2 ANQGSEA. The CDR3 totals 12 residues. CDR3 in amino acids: CSVDDGQETQYF. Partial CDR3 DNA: TGCAGCGTTGACGACGGGCAAGAGACC.

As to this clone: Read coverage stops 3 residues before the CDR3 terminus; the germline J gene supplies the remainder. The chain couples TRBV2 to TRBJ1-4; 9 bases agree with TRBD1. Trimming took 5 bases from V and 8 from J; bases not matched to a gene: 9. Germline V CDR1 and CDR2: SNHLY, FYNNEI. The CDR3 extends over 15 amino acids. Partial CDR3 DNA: TGTGCCAGCAGTAAATTAGGGGACAGGGAAGAAAAA. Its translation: CASSKLGDREEK. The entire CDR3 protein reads CASSKLGDREEKLFF.

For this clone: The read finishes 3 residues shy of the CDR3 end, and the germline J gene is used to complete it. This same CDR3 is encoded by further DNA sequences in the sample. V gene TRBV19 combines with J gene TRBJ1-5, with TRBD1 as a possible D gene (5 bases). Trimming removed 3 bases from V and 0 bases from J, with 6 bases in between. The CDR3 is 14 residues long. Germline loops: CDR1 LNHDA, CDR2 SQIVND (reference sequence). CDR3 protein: CASSITGSNQPQHF. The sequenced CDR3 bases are TGTGCCAGTAGTATTACAGGTAGCAATCAGCCC.

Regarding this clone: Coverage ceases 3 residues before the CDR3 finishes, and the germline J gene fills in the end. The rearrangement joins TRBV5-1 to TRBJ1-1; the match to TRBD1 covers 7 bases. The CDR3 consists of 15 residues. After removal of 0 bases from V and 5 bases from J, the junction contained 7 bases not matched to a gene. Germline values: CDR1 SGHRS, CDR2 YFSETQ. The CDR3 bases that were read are TGCGCCAGCAGCTTGGACACAGGGGTAGGTACTGAA. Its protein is CASSLDTGVGTE. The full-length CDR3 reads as CASSLDTGVGTEAFF.

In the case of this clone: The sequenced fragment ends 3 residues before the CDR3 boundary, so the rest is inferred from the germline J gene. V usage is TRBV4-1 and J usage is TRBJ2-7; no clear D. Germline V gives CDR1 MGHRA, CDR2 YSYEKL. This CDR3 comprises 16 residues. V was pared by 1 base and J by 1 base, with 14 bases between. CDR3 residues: CASSQAAVHLSYEQYF. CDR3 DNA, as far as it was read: TGCGCCAGCAGCCAAGCTGCGGTCCACCTATCCTACGAG.

The CDR3: CASNEQGGNEKLFF. The sequenced CDR3 bases are TGCGCCAGCAACGAACAGGGGGGGAATGAAAAA. This chain joins TRBV5-1 and TRBJ1-4, with TRBD1 matching 8 bases. The observed sequence ends 3 residues before the CDR3 terminus, with the missing tail filled in from the germline J gene. V shed 6 bases and J 5 bases; nucleotides not matched to a gene: 6. Germline values: CDR1 SGHRS, CDR2 YFSETQ. The CDR3 consists of 14 residues.

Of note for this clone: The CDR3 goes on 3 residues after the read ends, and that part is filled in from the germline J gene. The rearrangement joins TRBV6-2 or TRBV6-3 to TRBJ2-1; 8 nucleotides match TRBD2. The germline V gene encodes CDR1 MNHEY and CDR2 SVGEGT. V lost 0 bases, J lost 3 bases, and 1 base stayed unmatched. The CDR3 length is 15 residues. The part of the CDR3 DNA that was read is TGTGCCAGCAGTTACTCGACTAGCGACTACAATGAG. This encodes CASSYSTSDYNE. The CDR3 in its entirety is CASSYSTSDYNEQFF.

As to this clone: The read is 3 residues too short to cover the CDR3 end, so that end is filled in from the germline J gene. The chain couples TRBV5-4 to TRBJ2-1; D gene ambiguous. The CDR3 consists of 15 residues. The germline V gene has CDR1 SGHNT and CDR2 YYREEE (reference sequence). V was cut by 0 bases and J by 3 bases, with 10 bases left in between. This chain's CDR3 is CASSLEGPDYNEQFF. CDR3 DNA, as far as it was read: TGTGCCAGCAGCTTGGAGGGTCCTGACTACAATGAG.

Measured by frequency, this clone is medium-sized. Incomplete CDR3 DNA: TGCGCCAGCAGACAGGACTACTACGAG. As protein: CASRQDYYE. The CDR3 in full is CASRQDYYEQYF. The V call is TRBV10-1, the J call TRBJ2-7; perhaps TRBD2 as D (6 bases). The CDR3 goes on 3 residues after the read ends, and that part is filled in from the germline J gene. V lost 6 bases, J lost 3 bases, and 9 bases lay in between. Germline V gene data show CDR1 as WNHNN and CDR2 as SYGVQD (reference sequence). This CDR3 is built from 12 residues.